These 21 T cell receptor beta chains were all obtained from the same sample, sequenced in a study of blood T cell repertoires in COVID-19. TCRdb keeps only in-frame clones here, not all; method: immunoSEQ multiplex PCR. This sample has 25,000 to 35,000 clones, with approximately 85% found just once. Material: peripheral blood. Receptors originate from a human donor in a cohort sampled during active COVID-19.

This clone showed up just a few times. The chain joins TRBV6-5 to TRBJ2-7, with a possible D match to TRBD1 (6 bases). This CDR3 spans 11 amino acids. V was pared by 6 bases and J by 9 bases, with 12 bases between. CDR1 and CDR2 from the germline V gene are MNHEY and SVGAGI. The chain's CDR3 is CASSRGQTQYF. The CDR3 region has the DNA TGTGCCAGCAGCCGTGGACAGACGCAGTACTTC.

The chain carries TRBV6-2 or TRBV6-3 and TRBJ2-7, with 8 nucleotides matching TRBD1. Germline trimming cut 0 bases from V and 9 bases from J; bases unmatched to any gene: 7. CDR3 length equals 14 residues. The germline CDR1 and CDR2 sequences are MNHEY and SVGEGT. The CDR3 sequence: CASSYSDRAWRQYF. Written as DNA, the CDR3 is TGTGCCAGCAGTTACTCGGACAGGGCGTGGCGGCAGTACTTC.

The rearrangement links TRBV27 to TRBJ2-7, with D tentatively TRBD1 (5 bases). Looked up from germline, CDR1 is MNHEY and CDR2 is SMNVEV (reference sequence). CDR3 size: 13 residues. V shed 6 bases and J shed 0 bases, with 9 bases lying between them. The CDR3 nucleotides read TGTGCCAGCAGCATCGACAGCTCCTACGAGCAGTACTTC. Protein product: CASSIDSSYEQYF.

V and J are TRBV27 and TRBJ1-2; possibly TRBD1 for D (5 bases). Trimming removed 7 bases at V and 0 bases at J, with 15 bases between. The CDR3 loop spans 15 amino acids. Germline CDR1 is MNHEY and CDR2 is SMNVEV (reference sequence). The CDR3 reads CASKTWGRANYGYTF. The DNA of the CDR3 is TGTGCCAGCAAAACTTGGGGCCGAGCTAACTATGGCTACACCTTC.

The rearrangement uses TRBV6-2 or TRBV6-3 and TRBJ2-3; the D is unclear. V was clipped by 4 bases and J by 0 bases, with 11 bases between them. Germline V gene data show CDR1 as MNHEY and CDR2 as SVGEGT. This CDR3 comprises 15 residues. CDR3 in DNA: TGTGCCAGCAGTTCGGTCGTTTCAAGCACAGATACGCAGTATTTT. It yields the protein CASSSVVSSTDTQYF.

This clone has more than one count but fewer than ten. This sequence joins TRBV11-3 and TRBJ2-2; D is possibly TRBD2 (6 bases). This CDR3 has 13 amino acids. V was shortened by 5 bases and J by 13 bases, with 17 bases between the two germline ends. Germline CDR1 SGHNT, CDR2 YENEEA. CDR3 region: CASSPEGGVGLFF. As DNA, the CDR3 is TGTGCCAGCAGCCCGGAGGGCGGGGTGGGGCTGTTTTTT.

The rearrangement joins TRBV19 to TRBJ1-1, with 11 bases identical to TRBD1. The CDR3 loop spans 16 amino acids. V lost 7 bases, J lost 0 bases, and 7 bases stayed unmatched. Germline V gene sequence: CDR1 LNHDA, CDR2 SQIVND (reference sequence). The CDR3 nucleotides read TGTGCCAGTACCAGGACAGGGGGCGCGGTGAACACTGAAGCTTTCTTT. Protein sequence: CASTRTGGAVNTEAFF.

The CDR3 loop is CASATGTGYEQYF. In DNA form, the CDR3 reads TGTGCCAGCGCGACCGGGACAGGCTACGAGCAGTACTTC. This chain joins TRBV6-5 and TRBJ2-7; 8 bases map to TRBD1. After removal of 8 bases from V and 3 bases from J, the junction contained 6 bases not matched to a gene. The CDR3 contains 13 residues. Per the germline V gene, CDR1 is MNHEY and CDR2 is SVGAGI.

Here the CDR3 reads CASSQGSTGGANYGYTF. The CDR3 DNA follows: TGCGCCAGCAGCCAAGGGAGCACAGGGGGAGCCAACTATGGCTACACCTTC. This chain joins TRBV4-3 and TRBJ1-2, with TRBD1 identical over 8 bases. Germline V gene sequence: CDR1 LGHNA, CDR2 YSLEER. The V and J ends lost 1 base and 2 bases, in that order; junction bases with no gene match: 9. The CDR3 spans 17 residues.

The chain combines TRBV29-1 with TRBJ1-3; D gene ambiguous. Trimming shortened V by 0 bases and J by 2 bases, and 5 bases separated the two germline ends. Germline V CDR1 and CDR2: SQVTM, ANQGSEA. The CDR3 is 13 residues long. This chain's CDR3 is CSVEDWPGNTIYF. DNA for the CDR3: TGCAGCGTTGAAGATTGGCCTGGAAACACCATATATTTT. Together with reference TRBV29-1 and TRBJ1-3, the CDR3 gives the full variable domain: SAVISQKPSRDICQRGTSLTIQCQVDSQVTMMFWYRQQPGQSLTLIATANQGSEATYESGFVIDKFPISRPNLTFSTLTVSNMSPEDSSIYLCSVEDWPGNTIYFGEGSWLTVV.

The CDR3 bases are TGTGCCAGCAGTTTATCACGGGACAATTCCCAGCATTTT. Amino acid sequence: CASSLSRDNSQHF. The chain carries TRBV28 and TRBJ1-5; D may be TRBD1 (6 bases). Trimming removed 1 base at V and 11 bases at J, with 12 bases between. Germline V CDR1 and CDR2: MDHEN, SYDVKM. The CDR3 is 13 residues long.

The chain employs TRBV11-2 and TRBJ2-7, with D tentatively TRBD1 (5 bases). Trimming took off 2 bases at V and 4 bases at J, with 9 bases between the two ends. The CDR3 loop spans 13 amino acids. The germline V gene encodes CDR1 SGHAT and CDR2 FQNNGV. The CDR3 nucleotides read TGTGCCAGCAGCTTAACAGGAATATACGAGCAGTACTTC. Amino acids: CASSLTGIYEQYF.

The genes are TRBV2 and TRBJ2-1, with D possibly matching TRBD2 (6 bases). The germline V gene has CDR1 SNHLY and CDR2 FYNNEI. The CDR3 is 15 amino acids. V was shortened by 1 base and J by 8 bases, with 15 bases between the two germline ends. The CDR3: CASSEERLVRHEQFF. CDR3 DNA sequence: TGTGCCAGCAGTGAAGAAAGACTAGTCAGGCATGAGCAGTTCTTC. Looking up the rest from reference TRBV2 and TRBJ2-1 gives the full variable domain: EPEVTQTPSHQVTQMGQEVILRCVPISNHLYFYWYRQILGQKVEFLVSFYNNEISEKSEIFDDQFSVERPDGSNFTLKIRSTKLEDSAMYFCASSEERLVRHEQFFGPGTRLTVL.

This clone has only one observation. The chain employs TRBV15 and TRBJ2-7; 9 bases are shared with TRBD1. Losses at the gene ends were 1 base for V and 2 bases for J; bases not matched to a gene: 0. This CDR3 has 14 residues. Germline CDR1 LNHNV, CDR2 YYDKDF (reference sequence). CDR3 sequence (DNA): TGTGCCACCAGCAGAGGGGACAGGGCCTACGAGCAGTACTTC. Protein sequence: CATSRGDRAYEQYF. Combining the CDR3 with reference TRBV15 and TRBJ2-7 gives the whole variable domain DAMVIQNPRYQVTQFGKPVTLSCSQTLNHNVMYWYQQKSSQAPKLLFHYYDKDFNNEADTPDNFQSRRPNTSFCFLDIRSPGLGDTAMYLCATSRGDRAYEQYFGPGTRLTVT.

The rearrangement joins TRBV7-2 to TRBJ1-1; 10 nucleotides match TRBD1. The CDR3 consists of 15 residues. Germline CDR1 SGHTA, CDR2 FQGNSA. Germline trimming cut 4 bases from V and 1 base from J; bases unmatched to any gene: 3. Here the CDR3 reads CASSWRTGGNTEAFF. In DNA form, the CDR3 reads TGTGCCAGCAGCTGGCGGACAGGGGGGAACACTGAAGCTTTCTTT. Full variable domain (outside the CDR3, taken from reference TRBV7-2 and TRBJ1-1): GAGVSQSPSNKVTEKGKDVELRCDPISGHTALYWYRQSLGQGLEFLIYFQGNSAPDKSGLPSDRFSAERTGGSVSTLTIQRTQQEDSAVYLCASSWRTGGNTEAFFGQGTRLTVV.

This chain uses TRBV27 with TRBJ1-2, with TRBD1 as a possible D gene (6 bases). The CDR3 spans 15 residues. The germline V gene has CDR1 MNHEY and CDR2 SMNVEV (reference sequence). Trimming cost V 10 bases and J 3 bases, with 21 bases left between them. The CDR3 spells CATASGGELYYGYTF. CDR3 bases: TGTGCCACCGCGTCGGGGGGCGAGCTGTACTATGGCTACACCTTC.

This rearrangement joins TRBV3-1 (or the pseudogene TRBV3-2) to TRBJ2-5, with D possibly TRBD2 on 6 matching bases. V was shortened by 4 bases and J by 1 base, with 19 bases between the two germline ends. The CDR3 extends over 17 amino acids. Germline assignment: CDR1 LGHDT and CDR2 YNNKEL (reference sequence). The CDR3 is CASSLTSPRESQETQYF. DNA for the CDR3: TGTGCCAGCAGCCTTACCTCACCCCGGGAGTCCCAAGAGACCCAGTACTTC.

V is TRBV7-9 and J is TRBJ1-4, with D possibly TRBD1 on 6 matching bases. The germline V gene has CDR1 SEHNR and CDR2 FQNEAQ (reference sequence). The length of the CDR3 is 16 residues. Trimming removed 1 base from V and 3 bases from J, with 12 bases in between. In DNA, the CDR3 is TGTGCCAGCAGCTTAGTAGCCGGGACATCTAATGAAAAACTGTTTTTT. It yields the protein CASSLVAGTSNEKLFF.

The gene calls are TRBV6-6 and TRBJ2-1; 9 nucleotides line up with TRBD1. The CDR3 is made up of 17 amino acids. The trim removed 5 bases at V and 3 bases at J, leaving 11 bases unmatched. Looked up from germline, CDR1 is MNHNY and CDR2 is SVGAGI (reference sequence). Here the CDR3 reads CASSPPAGTGNYNEQFF. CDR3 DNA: TGTGCCAGCAGTCCGCCCGCCGGGACAGGGAACTACAATGAGCAGTTCTTC.

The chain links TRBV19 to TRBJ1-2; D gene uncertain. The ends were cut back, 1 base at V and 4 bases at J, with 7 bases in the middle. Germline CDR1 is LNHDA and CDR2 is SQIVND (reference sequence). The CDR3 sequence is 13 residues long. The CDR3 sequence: CASSIVSSYGYTF. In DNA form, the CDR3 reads TGTGCCAGTAGTATAGTGTCTTCCTATGGCTACACCTTC.

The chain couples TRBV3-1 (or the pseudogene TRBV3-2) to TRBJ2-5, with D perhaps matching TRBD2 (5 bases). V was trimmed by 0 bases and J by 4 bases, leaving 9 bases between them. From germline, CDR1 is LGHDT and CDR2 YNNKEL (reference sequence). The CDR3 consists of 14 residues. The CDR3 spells CASSQDSGRETQYF. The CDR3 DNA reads TGTGCCAGCAGCCAAGACAGCGGACGAGAGACCCAGTACTTC.